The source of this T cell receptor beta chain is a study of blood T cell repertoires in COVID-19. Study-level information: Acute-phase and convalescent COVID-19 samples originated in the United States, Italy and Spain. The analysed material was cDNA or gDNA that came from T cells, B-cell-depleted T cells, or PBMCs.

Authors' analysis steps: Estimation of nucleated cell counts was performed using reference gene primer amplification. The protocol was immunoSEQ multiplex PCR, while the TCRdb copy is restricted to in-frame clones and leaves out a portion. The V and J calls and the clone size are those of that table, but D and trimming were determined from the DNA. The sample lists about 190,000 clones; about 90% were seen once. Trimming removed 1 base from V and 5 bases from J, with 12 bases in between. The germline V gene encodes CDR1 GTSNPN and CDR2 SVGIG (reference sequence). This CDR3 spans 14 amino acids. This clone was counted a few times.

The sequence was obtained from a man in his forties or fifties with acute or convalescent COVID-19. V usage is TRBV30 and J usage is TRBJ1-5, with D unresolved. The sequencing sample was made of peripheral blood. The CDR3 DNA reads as TGTGCCTGGAGTGCGTACAGAGACGATCAGCCCCAGCATTTT. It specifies CAWSAYRDDQPQHF. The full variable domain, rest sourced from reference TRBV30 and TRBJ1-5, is SQTIHQWPATLVQPVGSPLSLECTVEGTSNPNLYWYRQAAGRGLQLLFYSVGIGQISSEVPQNLSASRPQDRQFILSSKKLLLSDSGFYLCAWSAYRDDQPQHFGDGTRLSIL.